This TCR beta chain was sequenced for a study of OX40 agonist ivuxolimab in advanced cancers. The CDR3 length is 15 residues. Per germline, CDR1 MNHEY and CDR2 SMNVEV (reference sequence). V lost 0 bases and J lost 6, with 15 bases in between. The count of this clone is one. The data were produced by immunoSEQ multiplex PCR, yet TCRdb's version contains in-frame clones alone and is incomplete. The table has some 41,000 clones, about 85% seen once. The sequencing used CD4+ or CD8+ T cells sorted from blood, collected in a trial of the OX40 agonist ivuxolimab. This sequence originates from an adult with an advanced solid tumor such as melanoma, head and neck, liver or kidney cancer. This chain joins TRBV27 and TRBJ2-7; D unresolved. The CDR3 reads CASSLSGLPTSEQYF. The CDR3 DNA is TGTGCCAGCAGTTTATCGGGTCTACCCACCTCCGAGCAGTACTTC.